This paragraph covers one T cell receptor beta chain sequence. Its antigen is currently unknown. This sample was included in a study of PD-L1 blockade in urothelial cancer. Overall study context: Starting at some point between 2014 and 2015, patients were given atezolizumab (1,200 mg intravenously every 3 weeks). The number of prior chemotherapy regimens per patient was 0 to 3. Study outcomes and limitations: Survival was better when pretreatment blood TCR clonality fell below the median.

V lost 8 bases and J 8 bases, leaving 22 bases between the germline ends. Germline V CDR1 and CDR2: SEHNR, FQNEAQ (reference sequence). The CDR3 runs to 15 residues. Data came from immunoSEQ multiplex PCR; TCRdb stores just in-frame clones and leaves some out. The sample lists about 53,000 clones; roughly 87% were seen once. The time point here: pretreatment peripheral blood. The study enrolled patients with locally advanced or metastatic urothelial carcinoma. The genes are TRBV7-9 and TRBJ2-1; a possible D gene is TRBD2 (7 bases). This TCR derives from an older woman with urothelial cancer. The starting material was PBMCs, obtained around atezolizumab (anti-PD-L1) treatment. The CDR3: CASHPQGRAGDEQFF. The DNA for the CDR3 is TGTGCCAGCCACCCCCAGGGGAGGGCCGGGGATGAGCAGTTCTTC.